The next 27 T cell receptor beta chains were all read from a single sample in a study of cytomegalovirus exposure and HLA in healthy donors. In the PCR, 60 Vbeta and 13 Jbeta primers were used. Data came from immunoSEQ multiplex PCR; TCRdb stores just in-frame clones and leaves some out. The table has 100,000 or so clones, around 75% seen once. Specimen: PBMCs. These receptors were obtained from a man aged 30 to 39 in good health and CMV-seronegative.

The chain combines TRBV2 with TRBJ1-2, with TRBD1 identical over 8 bases. V dropped 5 bases and J dropped 6; count of bases not matched to a gene: 8. CDR3 length equals 14 residues. Looked up from germline, CDR1 is SNHLY and CDR2 is FYNNEI. The CDR3 nucleotides are TGTGCCAGCAGTCGCCAGGGGGCTGTCAATGGCTACACCTTC. Translation gives CASSRQGAVNGYTF.

Turning to this clone: An end of the junction differs from the germline gene, which may be a read error. This rearrangement joins TRBV7-9 to TRBJ1-1; TRBD1 aligns across 8 bases. This CDR3 contains 15 residues. The germline CDR1 and CDR2 sequences are SEHNR and FQNEAQ (reference sequence). The CDR3 sequence: CASSLGQGATTGAFF. CDR3 nucleotides: TGTGCCAGCAGCTTAGGGCAGGGGGCGACCACTGGAGCTTTCTTT.

In its sample, this clone was seen a few times. The chain links TRBV4-2 to TRBJ1-5, with 8 bases fitting TRBD1. CDR3 length: 14 residues. With 4 bases clipped from V and 6 bases from J, the junction kept 5 bases outside the gene matches. CDR1 and CDR2 (germline): LGHNA, YNFKEQ. CDR3 nucleotides: TGTGCCAGCAGCCCCAGACAGGGGAGTCAGCCCCAGCATTTT. Amino acid sequence: CASSPRQGSQPQHF.

The chain uses TRBV6-6 and TRBJ1-2; 8 bases are shared with TRBD1. The J segment lost 8 bases and the V segment lost 4 bases, leaving 12 bases of the junction unmatched. The CDR3 runs 15 residues. Germline loops: CDR1 MNHNY, CDR2 SVGAGI (reference sequence). The CDR3 protein is CASSSRTGSGLGYTF. DNA of the CDR3: TGTGCCAGCAGTTCCCGGACAGGGTCAGGACTCGGCTACACCTTC.

This clone appeared a few times. The chain couples TRBV10-3 to TRBJ2-7; 9 bases match TRBD1. The V gene's germline CDR1 is ENHRY and CDR2 SYGVKD. The V gene end was trimmed by 6 bases and the J gene end by 4 bases; junction bases not matched to a gene: 7. The CDR3 consists of 14 residues. CDR3 DNA: TGTGCCATCAGAGAAGGGACAGGGATGTACGAGCAGTACTTC. Protein sequence: CAIREGTGMYEQYF.

The chain has TRBV7-2 and TRBJ2-5, with 8 bases lining up with TRBD2. Trimming took 2 bases from V and 5 from J; bases not matched to a gene: 10. The CDR3 runs to 16 residues. CDR1 SGHTA and CDR2 FQGNSA come from the germline V gene. In nucleotides, the CDR3 is TGTGCCAGCAGCTTAAACAGCGGGGGCCCCGGGGAGACCCAGTACTTC. Translated, it gives CASSLNSGGPGETQYF.

J is TRBJ1-6 and V is TRBV5-1; D ambiguous. Trimming shortened V by 5 bases and J by 8 bases, and 17 bases separated the two germline ends. In germline, CDR1 is SGHRS, CDR2 YFSETQ. This CDR3 contains 15 residues. The CDR3 spells CASSIGPRRDSPLHF. The DNA for the CDR3 is TGCGCCAGCAGTATAGGACCCAGGAGGGATTCACCCCTCCACTTT.

V usage is TRBV9 and J usage is TRBJ2-1, with 9 nucleotides matching TRBD2. Germline CDR1 and CDR2: SGDLS and YYNGEE. With 3 bases clipped from V and 5 bases from J, the junction kept 6 bases outside the gene matches. The CDR3 loop spans 15 amino acids. Here the CDR3 reads CASSARLAENNEQFF. In nucleotides, the CDR3 is TGTGCCAGCAGCGCCCGACTAGCGGAAAACAATGAGCAGTTCTTC.

As for this clone: Germline is not matched at one junction end, which may reflect a read error. The chain combines TRBV7-2 with TRBJ2-7, with 11 bases aligning to TRBD2. The CDR3 runs to 15 residues. CDR1 is SGHTA and CDR2 is FQGNSA in the germline V gene. DNA of the CDR3: TGTGCCAGCAGGCTTACTAGCGGGGGCTCCCACGAGCAGTACTTC. Translation gives CASRLTSGGSHEQYF.

The rearrangement uses TRBV7-9 and TRBJ2-5; the D gene is possibly TRBD2 (6 bases). The CDR3 length is 15 residues. Germline CDR1 is SEHNR and CDR2 is FQNEAQ (reference sequence). V was pared by 3 bases and J by 5 bases, with 16 bases between. The chain's CDR3 is CASSFGTQRTETQYF. In DNA, the CDR3 is TGTGCCAGCAGCTTCGGGACTCAGCGGACTGAGACCCAGTACTTC.

The CDR3 reads CASSDHRGRMNTEAFF. CDR3 bases: TGTGCCAGCAGCGATCACAGGGGGCGCATGAACACTGAAGCTTTCTTT. The V and J genes are TRBV5-8 and TRBJ1-1; 9 nucleotides agree with TRBD1. The germline gives CDR1 SGHTS, CDR2 YDEGEE. The CDR3 extends over 16 amino acids. J was trimmed by 0 bases and V by 4 bases; bases with no gene match: 7. Full variable domain (rest looked up from reference TRBV5-8 and TRBJ1-1): EAGVTQSPTHLIKTRGQQATLRCSPISGHTSVYWYQQALGLGLQFLLWYDEGEERNRGNFPPRFSGRQFPNYSSELNVNALELEDSALYLCASSDHRGRMNTEAFFGQGTRLTVV.

The rearrangement links TRBV18 to TRBJ1-2, with 8 bases that match TRBD1. This CDR3 is built from 17 residues. The J segment lost 5 bases and the V segment lost 1 base, leaving 12 bases of the junction unmatched. The germline V gene encodes CDR1 KGHSH and CDR2 LQKENI. Here the CDR3 DNA reads TGTGCCAGCTCACCACGGGCGGATGCAGGGGGCGCGTATGGCTACACCTTC. This gives the protein CASSPRADAGGAYGYTF.

This chain uses TRBV5-1 with TRBJ1-1; possible D gene TRBD1, 6 bases. The CDR3 runs to 15 residues. Trimming stripped 0 bases from V and 4 bases from J, with 13 bases between. The V gene's germline CDR1 is SGHRS and CDR2 YFSETQ. In DNA form, the CDR3 reads TGCGCCAGCAGCTTGGCGGGGGGCGAGGGCACTGAAGCTTTCTTT. It encodes CASSLAGGEGTEAFF.

J is TRBJ1-1 and V is TRBV9; 9 nucleotides align to TRBD1. The ends lost 0 bases at V and 4 bases at J; junction bases unmatched: 1. Germline assignment: CDR1 SGDLS and CDR2 YYNGEE. The CDR3 contains 14 residues. The CDR3: CASSVGTGVTEAFF. The CDR3 DNA reads as TGTGCCAGCAGCGTAGGGACAGGGGTCACTGAAGCTTTCTTT. The full variable domain, its missing parts supplied by reference TRBV9 and TRBJ1-1, is DSGVTQTPKHLITATGQRVTLRCSPRSGDLSVYWYQQSLDQGLQFLIQYYNGEERAKGNILERFSAQQFPDLHSELNLSSLELGDSALYFCASSVGTGVTEAFFGQGTRLTVV.

The CDR3 protein is CASSHNRDKVSYEQYF. For the CDR3, the DNA is TGCGCCAGCAGTCACAACCGGGACAAGGTTTCCTACGAGCAGTACTTC. The chain links TRBV23-1 to TRBJ2-7; possibly TRBD1 for D (6 bases). TRBV23-1 carries the ORF label, with uncertain function. With 3 bases removed from V and 1 base from J, the gap between germline ends came to 16 bases. The CDR3 is 16 amino acids.

The V call is TRBV28, the J call TRBJ2-5; D gene uncertain. The CDR3 consists of 11 residues. In germline, CDR1 is MDHEN, CDR2 SYDVKM. Between the trimmed V and J ends, which lost 3 bases and 5 bases, there was a span of 4 bases. This CDR3 is CASSFQETQYF. As DNA, the CDR3 is TGTGCCAGCAGTTTTCAGGAGACCCAGTACTTC.

The table lists this clone with a count of one. CDR3 coding DNA: TGCAGCGTCGACCCGACAGGACAGAACACTGAAGCTTTCTTT. As protein: CSVDPTGQNTEAFF. The chain carries TRBV29-1 and TRBJ1-1; perhaps TRBD1 as D (6 bases). Looked up from germline, CDR1 is SQVTM and CDR2 is ANQGSEA. Between the trimmed V and J ends, which lost 6 bases and 1 base, there was a span of 15 bases. The CDR3 extends over 14 amino acids.

The chain combines TRBV27 with TRBJ1-1, with D tentatively TRBD1 (6 bases). V gave up 6 bases and J gave up 0 bases, with 17 bases separating them. Germline values: CDR1 MNHEY, CDR2 SMNVEV (reference sequence). This CDR3 is built from 16 residues. The CDR3: CASSREARGLNTEAFF. CDR3 nucleotides: TGTGCCAGCAGCCGAGAGGCCAGGGGCCTGAACACTGAAGCTTTCTTT.

This clone occurred many times. The J gene is TRBJ2-2, the V gene TRBV2, with a possible D match to TRBD1 (6 bases). V was pared by 8 bases and J by 5 bases, with 15 bases between. CDR1 SNHLY and CDR2 FYNNEI come from the germline V gene. This CDR3 spans 14 amino acids. CDR3 nucleotides: TGTGCCAGCTCTGTCGCCAGGGGAACCGGGGAGCTGTTTTTT. This translates into CASSVARGTGELFF.

A few counts support this clone. The genes are TRBV5-1 and TRBJ2-3; TRBD2 might be the D (7 bases). The CDR3 is 15 residues long. Germline assignment: CDR1 SGHRS and CDR2 YFSETQ. V lost 4 bases to trimming and J lost 0 bases, with 12 bases between them. The CDR3 bases are TGCGCCAGCAGCACCGGGGGGCTAAGCACAGATACGCAGTATTTT. It encodes CASSTGGLSTDTQYF.

The chain has TRBV7-2 and TRBJ2-3; TRBD2 is a possible D gene (6 bases). From germline, CDR1 is SGHTA and CDR2 FQGNSA. Trimming cost V 3 bases and J 9 bases, with 28 bases left between them. The CDR3 extends over 18 amino acids. DNA of the CDR3: TGTGCCAGCAGCTTTTTCTCCCCGGAGGGCCGTGCCCGGGGCACGCAGTATTTT. It codes for CASSFFSPEGRARGTQYF.

This rearrangement joins TRBV7-9 to TRBJ1-4; unclear D gene. V gave up 2 bases and J gave up 8 bases, with 12 bases separating them. This CDR3 region has 14 residues. CDR1 is SEHNR and CDR2 is FQNEAQ in the germline V gene (reference sequence). The CDR3 region is CASSLRGGIEKLFF. The CDR3 DNA reads as TGTGCCAGCAGCTTAAGAGGAGGTATAGAAAAACTGTTTTTT. Full variable domain (remainder filled in from reference TRBV7-9 and TRBJ1-4): DTGVSQNPRHKITKRGQNVTFRCDPISEHNRLYWYRQTLGQGPEFLTYFQNEAQLEKSRLLSDRFSAERPKGSFSTLEIQRTEQGDSAMYLCASSLRGGIEKLFFGSGTQLSVL.

This clone was seen only a few times. V and J are TRBV27 and TRBJ1-1; a weak D match, TRBD1 (6 bases). With 3 bases removed from V and 3 bases from J, the gap between germline ends came to 11 bases. The CDR3 is 14 residues long. CDR1 is MNHEY, CDR2 SMNVEV, per germline (reference sequence). The CDR3 sequence: CASSLRGADTEAFF. As DNA, the CDR3 is TGTGCCAGCAGTTTGCGGGGGGCGGACACTGAAGCTTTCTTT.

The chain employs TRBV28 and TRBJ2-5; tentatively, D is TRBD1 (6 bases). Germline lookup yields CDR1 MDHEN and CDR2 SYDVKM. V lost 5 bases and J lost 3, with 13 bases in between. There are 14 residues in the CDR3. CDR3 coding DNA: TGTGCCAGCAGTAGGACAGCAAACAAAGAGACCCAGTACTTC. Protein product: CASSRTANKETQYF.

The V call is TRBV2, the J call TRBJ2-3; D is unclear. Germline lookup yields CDR1 SNHLY and CDR2 FYNNEI. CDR3 length equals 12 residues. V was trimmed by 4 bases and J by 3 bases, leaving 5 bases between them. Here the CDR3 reads CASSVSTDTQYF. CDR3 DNA: TGTGCCAGCAGTGTTTCGACAGATACGCAGTATTTT.

The chain links TRBV19 to TRBJ2-5, with 8 bases that match TRBD2. The CDR3 contains 14 residues. The V and J ends lost 4 bases and 5 bases, in that order; junction bases with no gene match: 6. The germline gives CDR1 LNHDA, CDR2 SQIVND (reference sequence). The CDR3 sequence: CASSRQRGRETQYF. Here the CDR3 DNA reads TGTGCCAGTAGTAGGCAGCGGGGGAGGGAGACCCAGTACTTC.

This chain links TRBV5-6 with TRBJ2-5; tentatively, D is TRBD1 (5 bases). The DNA end lines up better with TRBJ2-7; the J call may be wrong. Germline assignment: CDR1 SGHDT and CDR2 YYEEEE. The CDR3 is made up of 13 amino acids. The DNA for the CDR3 is TGTGCCAGCAGCTTGGCAGGGATCTACGAGCAGTACTTC. The encoded protein is CASSLAGIYEQYF.